The 20 T cell receptor beta chains below were found in one sample sequenced in a study of CD8 T cells in ankylosing spondylitis. Overall study findings and caveats: There was a TCR beta motif, made of fewer than 10 highly homologous variants, that appeared characteristic of ankylosing spondylitis blood.

TCRdb reanalysed the 5' RACE reads using MiXCR and keeps one entry per CDR3 protein. The sample holds 470,000 or so distinct CDR3 sequences, roughly 26% seen once. No antigens are known for them. The specimen was blood, either unsorted or a sorted T cell fraction (not recorded which). These receptor sequences come from a male donor with ankylosing spondylitis.

This clonotype was seen ten or more times. The CDR3 DNA follows: TGCAGCGTTGTTGGGATCCAAGAGACCCAGTACTTC. Encoded protein: CSVVGIQETQYF. The V call is TRBV29-1, the J call TRBJ2-5, with D unclear. Per germline, CDR1 SQVTM and CDR2 ANQGSEA. Trimming shortened V by 4 bases and J by 1 base, and 7 bases separated the two germline ends. This CDR3 is built from 12 residues. Based on the CDR3 plus reference TRBV29-1 and TRBJ2-5, the full variable domain is SAVISQKPSRDICQRGTSLTIQCQVDSQVTMMFWYRQQPGQSLTLIATANQGSEATYESGFVIDKFPISRPNLTFSTLTVSNMSPEDSSIYLCSVVGIQETQYFGPGTRLLVL.

The chain joins TRBV19 to TRBJ2-1; 8 bases map to TRBD2. This CDR3 has 12 amino acids. CDR1 is LNHDA and CDR2 is SQIVND in the germline V gene (reference sequence). V trimming: 7 bases; J trimming: 9 bases; junction bases outside the gene matches: 5. For the CDR3, the DNA is TGTGCCAGTAAGCAGCGGGAGAGTGAGCAGTTCTTC. Residues: CASKQRESEQFF.

This clonotype was observed a handful of times. The chain has TRBV7-9 and TRBJ1-1; possible D gene TRBD1, 5 bases. Trimming shortened V by 3 bases and J by 4 bases, and 15 bases separated the two germline ends. The CDR3 spans 15 residues. CDR1 and CDR2 (germline): SEHNR, FQNEAQ (reference sequence). Written as DNA, the CDR3 is TGTGCCAGCAGCTTTGCTCAGGCGGGGGGCACTGAAGCTTTCTTT. This encodes CASSFAQAGGTEAFF.

This clonotype has a handful of counts. The rearrangement uses TRBV7-2 and TRBJ1-3; no definite D call. Germline CDR1 is SGHTA and CDR2 is FQGNSA. There are 16 residues in the CDR3. Between the trimmed V and J ends, which lost 1 base and 0 bases, there was a span of 10 bases. CDR3: CASSLVGRSSGNTIYF. As DNA, the CDR3 is TGTGCCAGCAGCTTAGTGGGCCGTAGCTCTGGAAACACCATATATTTT.

CDR3 DNA: TGCGCCAGCAGCTTTCAGGCAAGCCAAGAGACCCAGTACTTC. Translation gives CASSFQASQETQYF. The V and J genes are TRBV4-1 and TRBJ2-5, with D unclear. The CDR3 extends over 14 amino acids. Per the germline V gene, CDR1 is MGHRA and CDR2 is YSYEKL. V gave up 5 bases and J gave up 1 base, with 11 bases separating them.

This clonotype was counted many times. This chain links TRBV20-1 with TRBJ1-4; D perhaps matches TRBD1 (5 bases). The CDR3 length is 15 residues. Germline CDR1 is DFQATT and CDR2 is SNEGSKA (reference sequence). The V gene lost 3 bases and the J gene lost 0 bases, with 11 bases spanning the gap. The CDR3 coding sequence is TGCAGTGCTAGCGGCAGGGCCGCAACTAATGAAAAACTGTTTTTT. The encoded protein is CSASGRAATNEKLFF.

This chain connects TRBV4-2 to TRBJ2-1; D remains ambiguous. The CDR3 totals 15 residues. Trimming removed 0 bases at V and 4 bases at J, with 10 bases between. Per the germline V gene, CDR1 is LGHNA and CDR2 is YNFKEQ. CDR3 in DNA: TGTGCCAGCAGCCAAGACCGTCTAGATTACAATGAGCAGTTCTTC. Encoded protein: CASSQDRLDYNEQFF.

This chain joins TRBV4-1 and TRBJ2-7; the match to TRBD2 covers 10 bases. Germline V gene data show CDR1 as MGHRA and CDR2 as YSYEKL. V lost 0 bases and J lost 6; bases outside the gene matches: 8. This CDR3 spans 16 amino acids. CDR3 protein: CASSQETTSGIGEQYV. CDR3 sequence (DNA): TGCGCCAGCAGCCAAGAAACAACTAGCGGGATAGGCGAGCAGTACGTC.

This clonotype was seen more than once but under ten times. The gene calls are TRBV2 and TRBJ2-7, with D maybe TRBD2 (5 bases). CDR1 and CDR2 from the germline V gene are SNHLY and FYNNEI. The length of the CDR3 is 12 residues. Trimming pared 11 bases from V and 0 bases from J, leaving 11 bases between. CDR3 in amino acids: CAAGRGSYEQYV. CDR3 DNA sequence: TGTGCCGCTGGACGGGGCTCCTACGAGCAGTACGTC.

This clonotype turned up a few times. The V call is TRBV2, the J call TRBJ2-1; D may match TRBD1 or TRBD2 (6 bases each). V shed 3 bases and J shed 5 bases, with 11 bases lying between them. Per germline, CDR1 SNHLY and CDR2 FYNNEI. The CDR3 length is 14 residues. As DNA, the CDR3 is TGTGCCAGCAGTGATCGTAGGGGGGACAATGAGCAGTTCTTC. Amino acid sequence: CASSDRRGDNEQFF. Using reference TRBV2 and TRBJ2-1 for the parts outside the CDR3, the full variable domain is EPEVTQTPSHQVTQMGQEVILRCVPISNHLYFYWYRQILGQKVEFLVSFYNNEISEKSEIFDDQFSVERPDGSNFTLKIRSTKLEDSAMYFCASSDRRGDNEQFFGPGTRLTVL.

The V gene is TRBV6-1, the J gene TRBJ2-4, with 8 bases matching TRBD2. The CDR3 contains 16 residues. Germline V gives CDR1 MNHNS, CDR2 SASEGT. J lost 6 bases, V lost 8 bases, and 15 bases had no gene match. In nucleotides, the CDR3 is TGTGCCAGCGGACAGATAGCGGGAAAGGGGCCAAACATTCAGTACTTC. Translating gives CASGQIAGKGPNIQYF.

V is TRBV20-1 and J is TRBJ2-3; 10 positions agree with TRBD1. CDR3 length: 14 residues. Germline assignment: CDR1 DFQATT and CDR2 SNEGSKA (reference sequence). Germline trimming cut 6 bases from V and 6 bases from J; bases unmatched to any gene: 9. CDR3 DNA: TGCAGTGCCTCCTCCCCGGGACAGGGGGATACGCAGTATTTT. Amino acid sequence: CSASSPGQGDTQYF.

This clonotype has only a few counts. V gene TRBV20-1 combines with J gene TRBJ2-7; 13 nucleotides align to TRBD2. V shed 6 bases, J shed 2 bases, and the junction held 13 bases outside the gene matches. Germline CDR1 reads DFQATT; CDR2 reads SNEGSKA (reference sequence). The CDR3 covers 17 residues. The CDR3 spells CSAIPHGLAGVPYEQYF. The CDR3 nucleotides are TGCAGTGCCATACCCCACGGACTAGCGGGAGTCCCCTACGAGCAGTACTTC.

This clonotype has only a few counts. The CDR3 protein is CASSLALEGSEQYV. In nucleotides, the CDR3 is TGTGCCAGCAGCTTAGCGCTAGAAGGAAGCGAGCAGTACGTC. V usage is TRBV7-9 and J usage is TRBJ2-7; D remains unclear. Germline CDR1 is SEHNR and CDR2 is FQNEAQ (reference sequence). The CDR3 is 14 amino acids. Trimming left V 0 bases short and J 6 bases short, with 12 bases between.

The sample holds a few counts of this clonotype. The chain couples TRBV20-1 to TRBJ2-1; the D gene is possibly TRBD1 (8 bases). This CDR3 spans 16 amino acids. Trimming cost V 0 bases and J 4 bases, with 16 bases left between them. From germline, CDR1 is DFQATT and CDR2 SNEGSKA (reference sequence). CDR3 bases: TGCAGTGCTAGAGATGGGGGGGGGACAGGTTACAATGAGCAGTTCTTC. Translating gives CSARDGGGTGYNEQFF.

This clonotype was recorded once. This chain links TRBV19 with TRBJ2-1; 9 bases match TRBD2. The V and J ends lost 5 bases and 5 bases, in that order; junction bases with no gene match: 7. The germline V gene has CDR1 LNHDA and CDR2 SQIVND (reference sequence). CDR3 size: 15 residues. CDR3 bases: TGTGCCAGTAGTGCGGGAGGGAATCTGGACAATGAGCAGTTCTTC. Residues: CASSAGGNLDNEQFF.

The sample holds many counts of this clonotype. The chain employs TRBV29-1 and TRBJ2-1; 11 bases fit TRBD2. This CDR3 contains 15 residues. V lost 3 bases, J lost 8 bases, and 9 bases stayed unmatched. Germline CDR1 is SQVTM and CDR2 is ANQGSEA. The CDR3 spells CSVDRLAGGIDEQFF. CDR3 nucleotide sequence: TGCAGCGTTGATCGCCTAGCGGGAGGAATTGATGAGCAGTTCTTC.

This chain links TRBV11-2 with TRBJ1-4, with TRBD1 as a possible D gene (5 bases). V lost 7 bases, J lost 6 bases, and 12 bases lay in between. Germline values: CDR1 SGHAT, CDR2 FQNNGV. This CDR3 is 13 amino acids long. DNA for the CDR3: TGTGCCAGCAAGAAGGGGTTGTATGAAAAACTGTTTTTT. As protein: CASKKGLYEKLFF.

This clonotype showed up just a few times. The V call is TRBV10-3, the J call TRBJ2-5; TRBD1 agrees at 10 bases. From germline, CDR1 is ENHRY and CDR2 SYGVKD. V shed 8 bases and J 3 bases; nucleotides not matched to a gene: 6. This CDR3 has 14 residues. The CDR3 region has the DNA TGTGCCATCGGGGGGGGACAGGGGAAAGAGACCCAGTACTTC. Translated: CAIGGGQGKETQYF.

This clonotype was detected a few times. The chain uses TRBV10-3 and TRBJ2-1; 11 bases fit TRBD2. The CDR3 is made up of 16 amino acids. Germline CDR1 and CDR2: ENHRY and SYGVKD. V trimming: 10 bases; J trimming: 8 bases; junction bases outside the gene matches: 16. CDR3 sequence (DNA): TGTGCCACCCTCTCGGGCTCTAGCGGGAGGCTCGATGAGCAGTTCTTC. Residues: CATLSGSSGRLDEQFF.